The clone carrying this T cell receptor beta chain was recorded once. This record comes from a study of shared clonotypes between healthy human individuals. TCRdb's table, derived via immunoSEQ multiplex PCR, lists solely in-frame clones and lacks some. This table has 550,000 to 800,000 clones, 90% appearing once. The CDR3 runs 13 residues. Germline CDR1 MNHEY, CDR2 SMNVEV (reference sequence). The ends lost 6 bases at V and 6 bases at J; junction bases unmatched: 3. Sample: memory CD8+ T cells from PBMCs. Specified subset: CD45RO+ cells pooled with CCR7-negative TemRA cells. The chain combines TRBV27 with TRBJ1-2; 11 positions match TRBD1. The sequence was obtained from a man aged 18 to 35 in good health. Some clones in this sample may be carry-over from other donors' samples. The CDR3 DNA sequence: TGTGCCAGCAGGGACAGGGGGCAGGATGGCTACACCTTC. Translating gives CASRDRGQDGYTF.